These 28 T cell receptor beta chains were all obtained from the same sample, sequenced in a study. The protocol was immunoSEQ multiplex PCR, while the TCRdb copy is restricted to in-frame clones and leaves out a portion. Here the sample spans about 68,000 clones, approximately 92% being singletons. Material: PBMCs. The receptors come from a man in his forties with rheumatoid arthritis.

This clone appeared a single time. The CDR3: CASSPGAVNQPQHF. DNA for the CDR3: TGTGCCAGCTCACCAGGGGCGGTGAATCAGCCCCAGCATTTT. The V gene is TRBV18, the J gene TRBJ1-5; TRBD1 might be the D (5 bases). The germline V gene has CDR1 KGHSH and CDR2 LQKENI. This CDR3 has 14 residues. Trimming removed 2 bases from V and 4 bases from J, with 9 bases in between.

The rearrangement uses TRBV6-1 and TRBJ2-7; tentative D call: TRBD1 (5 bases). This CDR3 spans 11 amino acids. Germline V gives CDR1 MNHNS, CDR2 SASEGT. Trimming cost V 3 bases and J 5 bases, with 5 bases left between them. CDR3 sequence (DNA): TGTGCCAGCAGTGACAGGGACGAGCAGTACTTC. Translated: CASSDRDEQYF.

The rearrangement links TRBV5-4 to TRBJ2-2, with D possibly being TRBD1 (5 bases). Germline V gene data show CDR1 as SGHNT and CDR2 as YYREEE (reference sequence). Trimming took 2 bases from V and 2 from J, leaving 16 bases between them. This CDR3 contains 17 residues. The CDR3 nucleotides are TGTGCCAGCAGCTTCGCGCAGACCAGGGCTAACACCGGGGAGCTGTTTTTT. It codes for CASSFAQTRANTGELFF.

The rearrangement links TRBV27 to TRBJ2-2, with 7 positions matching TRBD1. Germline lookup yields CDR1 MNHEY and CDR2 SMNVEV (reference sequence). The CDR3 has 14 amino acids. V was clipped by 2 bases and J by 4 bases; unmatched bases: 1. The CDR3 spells CASSLAGGTGELFF. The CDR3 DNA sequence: TGTGCCAGCAGTTTAGCAGGGGGCACCGGGGAGCTGTTTTTT.

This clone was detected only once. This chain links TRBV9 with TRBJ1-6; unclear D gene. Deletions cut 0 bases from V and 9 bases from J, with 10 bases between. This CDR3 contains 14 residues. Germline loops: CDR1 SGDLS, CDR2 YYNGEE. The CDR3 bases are TGTGCCAGCAGCGTAGGCAGCTGGAGTTCACCCCTCCACTTT. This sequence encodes CASSVGSWSSPLHF.

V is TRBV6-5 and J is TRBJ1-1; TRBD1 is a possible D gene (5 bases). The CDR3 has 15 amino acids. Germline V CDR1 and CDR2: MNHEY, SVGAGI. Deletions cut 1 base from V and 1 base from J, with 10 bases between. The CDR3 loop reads CASSYFGAKNTEAFF. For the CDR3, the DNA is TGTGCCAGCAGTTACTTTGGGGCGAAGAACACTGAAGCTTTCTTT.

Here the CDR3 DNA reads TGTGCCAGCAGTTTCCCACCGGGACTAGCGACCTACGAGCAGTACTTC. Translated: CASSFPPGLATYEQYF. The chain employs TRBV28 and TRBJ2-7; TRBD2 matches 10 bases. The length of the CDR3 is 16 residues. CDR1 and CDR2 (germline): MDHEN, SYDVKM. Trimming cost V 3 bases and J 2 bases; bases outside gene matches: 7.

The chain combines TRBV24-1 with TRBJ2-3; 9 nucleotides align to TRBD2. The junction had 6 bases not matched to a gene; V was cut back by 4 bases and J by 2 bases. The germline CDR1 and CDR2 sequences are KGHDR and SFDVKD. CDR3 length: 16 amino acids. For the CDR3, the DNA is TGTGCCACCAGTGACCGACTAGCGGATTCCACAGATACGCAGTATTTT. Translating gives CATSDRLADSTDTQYF.

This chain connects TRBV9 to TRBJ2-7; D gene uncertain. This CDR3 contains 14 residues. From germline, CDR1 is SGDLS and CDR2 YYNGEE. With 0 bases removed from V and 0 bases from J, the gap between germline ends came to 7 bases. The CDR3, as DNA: TGTGCCAGCAGCGTAGATGGCAGCTCCTACGAGCAGTACTTC. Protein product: CASSVDGSSYEQYF.

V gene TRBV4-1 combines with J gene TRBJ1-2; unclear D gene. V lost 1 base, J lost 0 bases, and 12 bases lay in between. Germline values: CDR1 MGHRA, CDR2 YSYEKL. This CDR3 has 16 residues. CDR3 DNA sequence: TGCGCCAGCAGCCAAGTTGCGTCGGACTCTAACTATGGCTACACCTTC. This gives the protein CASSQVASDSNYGYTF.

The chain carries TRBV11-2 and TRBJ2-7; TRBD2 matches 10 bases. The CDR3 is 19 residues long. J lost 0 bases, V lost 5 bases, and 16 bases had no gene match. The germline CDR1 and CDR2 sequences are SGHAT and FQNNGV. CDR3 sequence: CASSIRRASGSSLSYEQYF. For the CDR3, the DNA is TGTGCCAGCAGCATTAGGCGGGCTAGCGGGAGTTCCCTCTCCTACGAGCAGTACTTC.

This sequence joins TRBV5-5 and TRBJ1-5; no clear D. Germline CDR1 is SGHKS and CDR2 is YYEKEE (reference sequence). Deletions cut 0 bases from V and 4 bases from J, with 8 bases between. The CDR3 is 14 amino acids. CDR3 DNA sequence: TGTGCCAGCAGCTTGGTTACGGTAAATCAGCCCCAGCATTTT. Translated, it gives CASSLVTVNQPQHF.

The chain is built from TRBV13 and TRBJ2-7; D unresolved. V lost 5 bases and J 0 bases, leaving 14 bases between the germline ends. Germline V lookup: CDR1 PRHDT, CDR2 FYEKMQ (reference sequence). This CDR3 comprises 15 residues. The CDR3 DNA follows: TGTGCCAGCAGCCCCCGTGTCACCAGCTCCTACGAGCAGTACTTC. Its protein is CASSPRVTSSYEQYF.

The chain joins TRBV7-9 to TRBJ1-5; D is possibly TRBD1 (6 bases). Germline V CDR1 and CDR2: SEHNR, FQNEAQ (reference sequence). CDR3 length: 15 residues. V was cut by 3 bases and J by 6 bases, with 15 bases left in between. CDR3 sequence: CASSLGGAIGQPQHF. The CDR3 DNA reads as TGTGCCAGCAGCTTGGGGGGGGCGATTGGTCAGCCCCAGCATTTT.

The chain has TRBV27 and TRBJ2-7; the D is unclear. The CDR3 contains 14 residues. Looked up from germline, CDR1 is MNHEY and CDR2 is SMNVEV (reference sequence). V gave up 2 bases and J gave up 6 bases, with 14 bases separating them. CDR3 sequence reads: CASSLEARSIEQYF. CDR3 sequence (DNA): TGTGCCAGCAGTTTAGAAGCGCGGTCCATCGAGCAGTACTTC.

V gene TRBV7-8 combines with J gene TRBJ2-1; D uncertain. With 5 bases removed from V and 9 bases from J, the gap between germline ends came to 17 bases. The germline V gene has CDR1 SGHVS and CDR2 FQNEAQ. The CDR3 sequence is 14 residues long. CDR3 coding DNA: TGTGCCAGCAGCCGAGCTCTAGTCGACACTGAGCAGTTCTTC. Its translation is CASSRALVDTEQFF. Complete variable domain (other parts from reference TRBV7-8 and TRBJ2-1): GAGVSQSPRYKVAKRGQDVALRCDPISGHVSLFWYQQALGQGPEFLTYFQNEAQLDKSGLPSDRFFAERPEGSVSTLKIQRTQQEDSAVYLCASSRALVDTEQFFGPGTRLTVL.

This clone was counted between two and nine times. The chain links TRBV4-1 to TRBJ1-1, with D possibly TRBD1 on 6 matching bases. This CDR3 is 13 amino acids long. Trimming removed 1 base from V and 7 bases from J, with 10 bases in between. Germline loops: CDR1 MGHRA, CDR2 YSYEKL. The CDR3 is CASSQGQDVEAFF. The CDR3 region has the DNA TGCGCCAGCAGCCAAGGACAGGACGTTGAAGCTTTCTTT.

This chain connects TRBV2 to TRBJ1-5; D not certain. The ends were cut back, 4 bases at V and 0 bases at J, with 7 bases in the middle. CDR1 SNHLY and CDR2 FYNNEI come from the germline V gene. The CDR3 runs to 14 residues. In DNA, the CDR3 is TGTGCCAGCAGTGTGCGCTATAGCAATCAGCCCCAGCATTTT. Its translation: CASSVRYSNQPQHF.

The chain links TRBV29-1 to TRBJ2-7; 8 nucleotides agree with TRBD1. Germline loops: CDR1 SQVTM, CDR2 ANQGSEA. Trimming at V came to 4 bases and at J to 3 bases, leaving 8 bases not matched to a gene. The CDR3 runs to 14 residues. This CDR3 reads CSVVQGTGGYEQYF. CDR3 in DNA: TGCAGCGTTGTACAGGGTACAGGGGGCTACGAGCAGTACTTC.

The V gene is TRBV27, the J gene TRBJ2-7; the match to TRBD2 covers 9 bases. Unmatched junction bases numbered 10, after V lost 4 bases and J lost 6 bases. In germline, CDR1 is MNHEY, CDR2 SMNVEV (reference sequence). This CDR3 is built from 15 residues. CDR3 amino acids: CASSSRAGGFSEQYF. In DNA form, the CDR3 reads TGTGCCAGCAGTTCTCGAGCGGGGGGATTTAGCGAGCAGTACTTC.

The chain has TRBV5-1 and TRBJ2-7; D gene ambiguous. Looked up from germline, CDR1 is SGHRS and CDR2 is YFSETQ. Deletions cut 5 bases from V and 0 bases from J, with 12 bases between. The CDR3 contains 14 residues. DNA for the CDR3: TGCGCCAGCAGGCCCGGGTCAAGCTCCTACGAGCAGTACTTC. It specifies CASRPGSSSYEQYF. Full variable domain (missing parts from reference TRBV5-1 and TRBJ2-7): KAGVTQTPRYLIKTRGQQVTLSCSPISGHRSVSWYQQTPGQGLQFLFEYFSETQRNKGNFPGRFSGRQFSNSRSEMNVSTLELGDSALYLCASRPGSSSYEQYFGPGTRLTVT.

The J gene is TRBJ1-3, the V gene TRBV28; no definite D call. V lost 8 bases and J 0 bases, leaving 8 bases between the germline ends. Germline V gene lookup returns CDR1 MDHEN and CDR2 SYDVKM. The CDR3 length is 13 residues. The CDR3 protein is CASVTSSGNTIYF. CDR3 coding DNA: TGTGCCAGCGTGACGAGCTCTGGAAACACCATATATTTT.

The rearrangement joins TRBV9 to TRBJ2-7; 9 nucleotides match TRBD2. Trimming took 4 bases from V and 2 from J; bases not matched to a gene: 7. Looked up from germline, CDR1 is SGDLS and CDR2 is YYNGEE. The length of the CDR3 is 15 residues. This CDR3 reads CASSRELAGTYEQYF. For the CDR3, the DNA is TGTGCCAGCAGCAGAGAGCTAGCGGGAACCTACGAGCAGTACTTC. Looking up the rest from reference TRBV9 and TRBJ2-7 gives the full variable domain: DSGVTQTPKHLITATGQRVTLRCSPRSGDLSVYWYQQSLDQGLQFLIQYYNGEERAKGNILERFSAQQFPDLHSELNLSSLELGDSALYFCASSRELAGTYEQYFGPGTRLTVT.

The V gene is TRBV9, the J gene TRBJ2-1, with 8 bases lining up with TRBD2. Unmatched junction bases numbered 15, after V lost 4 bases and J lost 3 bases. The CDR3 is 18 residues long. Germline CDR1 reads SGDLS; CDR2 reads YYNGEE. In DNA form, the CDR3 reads TGTGCCAGCAGCCCAAGTCTCTCGAGCGGGAGTGGCTACAATGAGCAGTTCTTC. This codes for CASSPSLSSGSGYNEQFF.

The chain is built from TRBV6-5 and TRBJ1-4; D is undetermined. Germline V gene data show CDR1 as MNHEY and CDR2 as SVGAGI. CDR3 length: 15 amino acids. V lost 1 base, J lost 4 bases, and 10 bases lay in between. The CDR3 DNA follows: TGTGCCAGCAGTTACTTTGGCACTGGTAATGAAAAACTGTTTTTT. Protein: CASSYFGTGNEKLFF.

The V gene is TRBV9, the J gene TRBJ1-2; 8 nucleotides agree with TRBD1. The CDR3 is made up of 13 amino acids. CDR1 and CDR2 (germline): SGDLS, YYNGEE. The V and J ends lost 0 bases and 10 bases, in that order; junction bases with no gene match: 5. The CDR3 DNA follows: TGTGCCAGCAGCGTAGTTGGACAGGGCATCTACACCTTC. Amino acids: CASSVVGQGIYTF. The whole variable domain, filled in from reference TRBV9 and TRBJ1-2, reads DSGVTQTPKHLITATGQRVTLRCSPRSGDLSVYWYQQSLDQGLQFLIQYYNGEERAKGNILERFSAQQFPDLHSELNLSSLELGDSALYFCASSVVGQGIYTFGSGTRLTVV.

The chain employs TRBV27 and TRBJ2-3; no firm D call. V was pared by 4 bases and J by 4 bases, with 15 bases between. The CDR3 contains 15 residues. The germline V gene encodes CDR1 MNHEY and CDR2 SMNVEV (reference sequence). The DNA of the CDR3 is TGTGCCAGCAGTTCCATCACGACCCTGGCAGATACGCAGTATTTT. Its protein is CASSSITTLADTQYF.

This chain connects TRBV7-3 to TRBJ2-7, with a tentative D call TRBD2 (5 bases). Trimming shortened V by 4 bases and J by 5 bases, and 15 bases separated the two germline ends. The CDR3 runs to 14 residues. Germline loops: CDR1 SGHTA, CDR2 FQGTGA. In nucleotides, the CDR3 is TGTGCCAGCAGCTCAGATGCATCGGGGAACGAGCAGTACTTC. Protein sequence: CASSSDASGNEQYF.